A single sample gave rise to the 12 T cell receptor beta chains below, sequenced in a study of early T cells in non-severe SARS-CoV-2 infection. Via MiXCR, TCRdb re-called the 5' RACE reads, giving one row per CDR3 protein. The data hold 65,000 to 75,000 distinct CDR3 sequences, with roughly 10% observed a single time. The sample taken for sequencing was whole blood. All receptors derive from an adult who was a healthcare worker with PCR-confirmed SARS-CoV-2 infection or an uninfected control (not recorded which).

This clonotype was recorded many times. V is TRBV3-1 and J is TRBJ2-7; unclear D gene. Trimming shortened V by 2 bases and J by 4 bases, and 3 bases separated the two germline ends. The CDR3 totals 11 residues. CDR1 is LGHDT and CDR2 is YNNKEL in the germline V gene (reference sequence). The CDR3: CASSQSYEQYF. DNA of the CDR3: TGTGCCAGCAGCCAATCGTACGAGCAGTACTTC.

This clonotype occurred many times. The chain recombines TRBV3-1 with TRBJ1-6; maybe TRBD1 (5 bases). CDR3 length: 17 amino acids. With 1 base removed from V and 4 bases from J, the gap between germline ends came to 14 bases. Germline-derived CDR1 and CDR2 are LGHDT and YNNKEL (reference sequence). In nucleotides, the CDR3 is TGTGCCAGCAGCCAAGTCGGTGGGGCTAAGTATAATTCACCCCTCCACTTT. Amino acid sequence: CASSQVGGAKYNSPLHF.

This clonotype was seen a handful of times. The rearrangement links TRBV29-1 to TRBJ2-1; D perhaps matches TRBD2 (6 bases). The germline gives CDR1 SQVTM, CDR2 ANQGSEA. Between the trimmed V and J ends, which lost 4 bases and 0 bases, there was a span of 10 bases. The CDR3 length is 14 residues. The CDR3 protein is CSVVGGFSYNEQFF. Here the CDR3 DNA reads TGCAGCGTTGTGGGGGGTTTCTCCTACAATGAGCAGTTCTTC.

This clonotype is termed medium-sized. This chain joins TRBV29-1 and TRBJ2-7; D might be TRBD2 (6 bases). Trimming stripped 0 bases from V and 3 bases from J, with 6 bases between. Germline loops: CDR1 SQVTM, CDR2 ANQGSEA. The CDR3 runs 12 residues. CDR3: CSVEDGGYEQYF. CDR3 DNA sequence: TGCAGCGTTGAAGACGGGGGCTACGAGCAGTACTTC.

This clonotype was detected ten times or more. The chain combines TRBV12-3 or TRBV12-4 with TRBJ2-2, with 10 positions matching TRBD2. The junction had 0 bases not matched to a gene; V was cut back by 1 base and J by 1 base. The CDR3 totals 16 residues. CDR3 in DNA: TGTGCCAGCAGTTTAGGGACTAGCGGGAACACCGGGGAGCTGTTTTTT. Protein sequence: CASSLGTSGNTGELFF.

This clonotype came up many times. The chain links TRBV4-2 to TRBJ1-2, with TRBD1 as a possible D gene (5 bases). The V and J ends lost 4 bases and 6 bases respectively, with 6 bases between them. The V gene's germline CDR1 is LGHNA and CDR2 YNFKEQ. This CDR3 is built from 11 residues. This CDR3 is CASSRGNGYTF. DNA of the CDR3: TGTGCCAGCAGCCGGGGGAATGGCTACACCTTC.

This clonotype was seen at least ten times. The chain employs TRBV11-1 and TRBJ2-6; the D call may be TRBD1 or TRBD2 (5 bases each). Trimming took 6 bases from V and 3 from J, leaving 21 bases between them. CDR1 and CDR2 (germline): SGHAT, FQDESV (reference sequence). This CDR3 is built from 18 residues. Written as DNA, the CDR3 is TGTGCCAGCAGTTATCGGACACGAAGGCGGGTTGGGGCCAACGTCCTGACTTTC. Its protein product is CASSYRTRRRVGANVLTF. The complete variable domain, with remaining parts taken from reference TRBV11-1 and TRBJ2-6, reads EAEVAQSPRYKITEKSQAVAFWCDPISGHATLYWYRQILGQGPELLVQFQDESVVDDSQLPKDRFSAERLKGVDSTLKIQPAELGDSAMYLCASSYRTRRRVGANVLTFGAGSRLTVL.

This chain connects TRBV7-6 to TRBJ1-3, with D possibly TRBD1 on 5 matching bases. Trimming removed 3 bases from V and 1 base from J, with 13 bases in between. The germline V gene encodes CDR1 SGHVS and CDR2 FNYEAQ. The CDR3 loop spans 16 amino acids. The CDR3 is CASSLGLGRSGNTIYF. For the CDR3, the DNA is TGTGCCAGCAGCTTGGGACTTGGGAGGTCTGGAAACACCATATATTTT.

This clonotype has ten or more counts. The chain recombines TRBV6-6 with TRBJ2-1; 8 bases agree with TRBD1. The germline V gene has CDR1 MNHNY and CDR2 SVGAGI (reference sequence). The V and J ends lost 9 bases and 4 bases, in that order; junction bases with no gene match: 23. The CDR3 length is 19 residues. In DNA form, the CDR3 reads TGTGCCAGTTTTAACCGGACAGGGCTATGGGGTCGGGGATACAATGAGCAGTTCTTC. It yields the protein CASFNRTGLWGRGYNEQFF.

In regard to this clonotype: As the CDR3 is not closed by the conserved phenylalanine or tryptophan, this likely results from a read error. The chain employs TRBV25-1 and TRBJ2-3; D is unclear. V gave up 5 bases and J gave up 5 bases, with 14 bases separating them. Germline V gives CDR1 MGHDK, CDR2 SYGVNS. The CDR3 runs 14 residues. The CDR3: CASSPSLPKDTQYI. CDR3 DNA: TGTGCCAGCAGTCCCTCCTTGCCTAAAGATACGCAGTATATT.

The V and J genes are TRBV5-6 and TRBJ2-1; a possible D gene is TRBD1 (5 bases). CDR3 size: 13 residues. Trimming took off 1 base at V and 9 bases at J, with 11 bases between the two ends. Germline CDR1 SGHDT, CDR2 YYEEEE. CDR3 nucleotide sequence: TGTGCCAGCAGCTTGTCCCAGGGTGGTGAGCAGTTCTTC. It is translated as CASSLSQGGEQFF.

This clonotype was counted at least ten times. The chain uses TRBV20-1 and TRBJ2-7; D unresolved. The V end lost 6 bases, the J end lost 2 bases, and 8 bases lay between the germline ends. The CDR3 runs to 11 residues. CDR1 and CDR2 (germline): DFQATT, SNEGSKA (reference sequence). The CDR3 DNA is TGCAGTGCCGGTAGGACCTACGAGCAGTACTTC. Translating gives CSAGRTYEQYF.